A selection of T cell receptor beta chains follows, all from one sample in a study of T cell repertoires in ileal Crohn's disease. Profiled with immunoSEQ multiplex PCR; TCRdb holds only in-frame clones, not every one. The top ten clones hold over 1% of a sample with 2,000 to 2,500 clones, around 96% of them seen once. The sample comprised ileal tissue. The receptor source for this set is an adult with Crohn's disease. Both conserved end residues are part of each CDR3. Fields, in order: D gene, J gene, V gene, CDR3 length, clone size, CDR3 DNA, CDR3 protein. The D gene is left open where the match is weak. Size is stated for part of the rows, as once, few or many counts, or as a class when the clone is expanded.

-	TRBJ1-5	TRBV10-1	14	-	TGCGCCAGCAGTGAGACAGGCCTTAATCAGCCCCAGCATTTT	CASSETGLNQPQHF
-	TRBJ2-1	TRBV19	16	-	TGTGCCAGTAGTATAGGAGGGGGGACAGCCTTCAATGAGCAGTTCTTC	CASSIGGGTAFNEQFF
TRBD1	TRBJ1-2	TRBV2	14	-	TGTGCCAGCAGTGTTGGACAGGGGGCCTATGGCTACACCTTC	CASSVGQGAYGYTF
TRBD1	TRBJ1-2	TRBV7-2	16	-	TGTGCCAGCAACCCCAGGGCGGAGGGGGCGTACTATGGCTACACCTTC	CASNPRAEGAYYGYTF
-	TRBJ2-1	TRBV29-1	12	-	TGCAGCGTTGAACGCAGGGACAATGAGCAGTTCTTC	CSVERRDNEQFF
-	TRBJ2-7	TRBV7-2	13	-	TGTGCCAGCAGCTTACCCGGTCCCTACGAGCAGTACTTC	CASSLPGPYEQYF
-	TRBJ1-1	TRBV28	14	-	TGTGCCAGCGCGAGTTTACAGGATAACACTGAAGCTTTCTTT	CASASLQDNTEAFF
-	TRBJ1-2	TRBV11-3	13	-	TGTGCCAGCAGCTCCACCGGGGGTAGAGGCTACACCTTC	CASSSTGGRGYTF
-	TRBJ2-5	TRBV23-1	17	-	TGCGCCAGCAGTCAATCGGCAGGGTTAGGGGTTAGGGTTACCCAGTACTTC	CASSQSAGLGVRVTQYF
TRBD1	TRBJ2-3	TRBV4-2	15	-	TGTGCCAGCAGCCAAACAGGGGGTTCTACAGATACGCAGTATTTT	CASSQTGGSTDTQYF
-	TRBJ2-2	TRBV18	17	-	TGTGCCAGCTCACCTCAAGGAAGCGAATATTCCACCGGGGAGCTGTTTTTT	CASSPQGSEYSTGELFF
-	TRBJ1-4	TRBV7-2	13	-	TGTGCCAGCAGCTTACGGTTGTGGGAAAAACTGTTTTTT	CASSLRLWEKLFF
TRBD1	TRBJ1-2	TRBV5-5	15	-	TGTGCCAGCAGAACAGGGGGGCGGCCAATATATGGCTACACCTTC	CASRTGGRPIYGYTF
TRBD2	TRBJ2-7	TRBV19	15	-	TGTGCCAGTAGTATCCGGGCGGGAGAAAGCTACGAGCAGTACTTC	CASSIRAGESYEQYF
-	TRBJ1-2	TRBV5-4	15	-	TGTGCCAGCAGCTTTGGACAGTCGCACAACTATGGCTACACCTTC	CASSFGQSHNYGYTF
-	TRBJ2-7	TRBV2	12	-	TGTGCCAGCAGTGCAGGGGCCTACGAGCAGTACTTC	CASSAGAYEQYF
-	TRBJ2-1	TRBV4-1	18	-	TGCGCCAGCAGCGATCAGATACCCGGGAGTCCCTTCTTCAATGAGCAGTTCTTC	CASSDQIPGSPFFNEQFF
-	TRBJ1-2	TRBV29-1	11	-	TGCAGCGTTGTATGGGGGCAGGGCTACACCTTC	CSVVWGQGYTF
TRBD2	TRBJ2-2	TRBV27	16	-	TGTGCCAGCAGTCCATTAGCGGGGGCGAACACCGGGGAGCTGTTTTTT	CASSPLAGANTGELFF
TRBD1	TRBJ2-7	TRBV13	15	-	TGTGCCAGCAGCTCGTCCGGGACAGTAACCTACGAGCAGTACTTC	CASSSSGTVTYEQYF
TRBD2	TRBJ2-2	TRBV9	17	once	TGTGCCAGCAGCGTCATAGCGGGAGGGCTGAACACCGGGGAGCTGTTTTTT	CASSVIAGGLNTGELFF
-	TRBJ2-5	TRBV5-4	16	-	TGTGCCAGCAGCCCCAAGACAGACGCCTTCGGAGAGACCCAGTACTTC	CASSPKTDAFGETQYF
TRBD1	TRBJ1-3	TRBV6-6	14	-	TGTGCCAGCAGCTTTGGGACAGGGGGGAACACCATATATTTT	CASSFGTGGNTIYF
-	TRBJ1-5	TRBV29-1	14	-	TGCAGCGCCCGAGCGGGGGCTGGCAATCAGCCCCAGCATTTT	CSARAGAGNQPQHF
TRBD2	TRBJ2-7	TRBV27	14	-	TGTGCCAGCAGACAAAGCGGGATTATGTACGAGCAGTACTTC	CASRQSGIMYEQYF
-	TRBJ2-5	TRBV28	14	-	TGTGCCAGCAGTTTAATGTTGGCCACCGAGACCCAGTACTTC	CASSLMLATETQYF
-	TRBJ1-1	TRBV6-9	14	-	TGTGCCAGCAGTTATTCGACAGAGAACACTGAAGCTTTCTTT	CASSYSTENTEAFF
TRBD1	TRBJ1-1	TRBV5-6	12	-	TGTGCCAGCAGCTTGGACAGGGGGTGGGCTTTCTTT	CASSLDRGWAFF
-	TRBJ1-1	TRBV15	12	-	TGTGCCACCAGCAGCGACGGCCCGGGGGCTTTCTTT	CATSSDGPGAFF
-	TRBJ2-1	TRBV9	16	-	TGTGCCAGCAGCGTCGCCCCCGGGGGAACCTACAATGAGCAGTTCTTC	CASSVAPGGTYNEQFF
TRBD2	TRBJ2-1	TRBV18	12	-	TGTGCCAGCGGAGGGAGGGTCAATGAGCAGTTCTTC	CASGGRVNEQFF
TRBD2	TRBJ2-1	TRBV7-4	17	-	TGTGCCACCATTATCCGAGGAGAGGGGCGGGAGTACAATGAGCAGTTCTTC	CATIIRGEGREYNEQFF
-	TRBJ1-3	TRBV30	15	-	TGTGCCTGGAGGGGCCGGGAGAGGGTAGGAAACACCATATATTTT	CAWRGRERVGNTIYF
TRBD2	TRBJ2-5	TRBV5-1	17	-	TGCGCCAGCAGCTTGGGGGGACTAGGGGGATACCAAGAGACCCAGTACTTC	CASSLGGLGGYQETQYF
-	TRBJ2-7	TRBV4-3	15	-	TGCGCCAGCAGCCAATTCACAGGATCATTCTACGAGCAGTACTTC	CASSQFTGSFYEQYF
-	TRBJ2-1	TRBV6-1	12	-	TGTGCCAGCGTGCGCCCCTACAATGAGCAGTTCTTC	CASVRPYNEQFF
-	TRBJ1-1	TRBV27	16	-	TGTGCCAGCAGTTTAACCCCGACAAGGTTGAACACTGAAGCTTTCTTT	CASSLTPTRLNTEAFF
-	TRBJ1-5	TRBV7-2	17	-	TGTGCCAGCAGCTTATTTGGTCAGGGAACAGGCAATCAGCCCCAGCATTTT	CASSLFGQGTGNQPQHF
-	TRBJ2-7	TRBV9	15	-	TGTGCCAGCAGCGCCCCGGGACTCATAGGAGGGGAGCAGTACTTC	CASSAPGLIGGEQYF
TRBD2	TRBJ2-3	TRBV10-3	17	-	TGTGCCATCAGTGAGTCCGAGCTAGCGGGGTTCACAGATACGCAGTATTTT	CAISESELAGFTDTQYF
TRBD1	TRBJ2-2	TRBV9	14	once	TGTGCCAGCAGACGGACAGGGTTGACCGGGGAGCTGTTTTTT	CASRRTGLTGELFF
-	TRBJ2-3	TRBV19	15	-	TGTGCCAGTAGTCTGACGGGTAGCCCACCAGCTACGCAGTATTTT	CASSLTGSPPATQYF
TRBD2	TRBJ2-1	TRBV7-3	16	-	TGTGCCAGCAGCTTTACCAGCGGGAGGGGTTACAATGAGCAGTTCTTC	CASSFTSGRGYNEQFF
-	TRBJ2-1	TRBV7-2	14	-	TGTGCCAGCAGCGCGGTGGGGCGTCGCAATGAGCAGTTCTTC	CASSAVGRRNEQFF
-	TRBJ2-5	TRBV2	11	-	TGTGCCAGCAGCGCCGGGGAGACCCAGTACTTC	CASSAGETQYF
-	TRBJ2-3	TRBV7-7	13	-	TGTGCTAGCAGCCAAGGACTGGCAGATACGCAGTATTTT	CASSQGLADTQYF
TRBD2	TRBJ2-1	TRBV6-1	15	-	TGTGCCAGCAGGTCTAGCGGGAGAATCTCCAATGAGCAGTTCTTC	CASRSSGRISNEQFF
-	TRBJ2-3	TRBV5-1	14	-	TGCGCCAGCAGCTTGGACAGAAGCACAGATACGCAGTATTTT	CASSLDRSTDTQYF
-	TRBJ2-3	TRBV5-1	15	once	TGCGCCAGCAGCTTATGGGCAGGGAGCACAGATACGCAGTATTTT	CASSLWAGSTDTQYF
TRBD2	TRBJ2-3	TRBV10-1	14	-	TGCGCCACCGGCCTAGCGGGGGGGACAGATACGCAGTATTTT	CATGLAGGTDTQYF
-	TRBJ2-1	TRBV5-8	15	-	TGTGCCAGCACCTTACAACAGAGCTCCTACAATGAGCAGTTCTTC	CASTLQQSSYNEQFF
TRBD1	TRBJ1-2	TRBV18	13	-	TGTGCCAGCTCACACGGACAGGGGAATGGCTACACCTTC	CASSHGQGNGYTF
-	TRBJ1-2	TRBV19	14	-	TGTGCCAGTAGTATAGATCGGAGAAACTATGGCTACACCTTC	CASSIDRRNYGYTF
-	TRBJ2-7	TRBV14	14	-	TGTGCCAGCAGCCGCATGTCAGGTAGCTACGAGCAGTACTTC	CASSRMSGSYEQYF